Below, one T cell receptor beta chain is given with its context. Authors' analysis steps: Cell counts per sample came from amplifying reference gene primers. Produced via immunoSEQ multiplex PCR; TCRdb's table is partial and in-frame only. V and J calls and clone size are those listed in that table; D and trimming were worked out from the DNA. The table records 120,000 to 150,000 clones, roughly 79% of them present only once. The data derive from a study of blood T cell repertoires in COVID-19. The wider study: Researchers got acute and convalescent COVID-19 samples from the United States, Italy and Spain. PBMCs, B-cell-depleted T cells, or T cells were the source of the cDNA or gDNA that made up the material.

Germline assignment: CDR1 SGHRS and CDR2 YFSETQ. Losses at the gene ends were 7 bases for V and 3 bases for J; bases not matched to a gene: 9. This CDR3 spans 15 amino acids. Input material: peripheral blood. This TCR was recovered from a human donor with acute or convalescent COVID-19. The donor label of this sample is uncertain. The genes are TRBV5-1 and TRBJ1-1, with 10 bases matching TRBD1. This CDR3 reads CASSEGQGGYTEAFF. The CDR3 coding sequence is TGCGCCAGCTCAGAAGGACAGGGGGGGTACACTGAAGCTTTCTTT.